This T cell receptor (beta chain) was captured in a study of CD8+CD57+ T cells in acquired aplastic anemia. On the study more broadly: Mean DNA quantity obtained from sorted CD4+ and CD8+ cells was 3 to 4 ug. Study findings and constraints: Patients and controls were not found to differ significantly in CD8+ Simpson's diversity. Shared by patients and controls, nearly 30 CD8+ CDR3s were abundant in patients.

The TCR beta profiling, which covered VDJ combination and CDR3 sequence, was carried out using genomic DNA as the template. TCRdb independently ran MiXCR on the reads; one entry per CDR3 protein. In the table there are some 410,000 distinct CDR3 sequences, 55% to 75% of which are singletons. Comment on this clonotype: What it recognizes is unknown.

This TCR came from a human donor in good health, serving as a control. The source material was sorted CD4+, CD8+, or CD8+CD57+ T cells (not recorded which) from PBMCs.

As DNA, the CDR3 is TGTGCCAGCACCAGCGGGGGAATCTCCTACGAGCAGTACTTC. Translation gives CASTSGGISYEQYF. This chain joins TRBV2 and TRBJ2-7; TRBD2 matches at 8 bases. J was trimmed by 0 bases and V by 7 bases; bases with no gene match: 5. Per germline, CDR1 SNHLY and CDR2 FYNNEI. The CDR3 length is 14 residues.